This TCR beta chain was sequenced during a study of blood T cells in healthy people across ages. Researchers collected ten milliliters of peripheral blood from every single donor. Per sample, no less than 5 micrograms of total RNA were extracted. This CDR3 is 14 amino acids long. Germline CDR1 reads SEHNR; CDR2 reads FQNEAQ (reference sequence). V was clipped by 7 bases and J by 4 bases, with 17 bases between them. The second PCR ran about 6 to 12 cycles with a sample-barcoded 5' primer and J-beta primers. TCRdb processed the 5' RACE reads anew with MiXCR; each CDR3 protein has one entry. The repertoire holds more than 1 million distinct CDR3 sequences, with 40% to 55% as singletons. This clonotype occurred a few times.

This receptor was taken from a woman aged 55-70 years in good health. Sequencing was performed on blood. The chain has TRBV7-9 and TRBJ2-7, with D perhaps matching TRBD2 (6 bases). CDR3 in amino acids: CASTEETSIYEQYF. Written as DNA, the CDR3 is TGTGCCAGCACCGAAGAGACTAGTATTTACGAGCAGTACTTC.